This entry is about one T cell receptor beta chain. As handled by the study authors: Reference gene primer amplification gave estimated nucleated cell counts. The method was immunoSEQ multiplex PCR; TCRdb's version includes in-frame clones alone and lacks a portion of them. V, J and clone size reflect that table, while D and trimming were determined from the DNA. Of about 210,000 clones detected, about 83% appear once; the ten largest clones hold about 8%. The CDR3 loop spans 13 amino acids. CDR1 and CDR2 from the germline V gene are WNHNN and SYGVQD (reference sequence). V was trimmed by 4 bases and J by 8 bases, leaving 13 bases between them. The data originate from a study of blood T cell repertoires in COVID-19. Study as a whole: The United States, Italy and Spain were the sources of the acute and convalescent COVID-19 samples. Sample material is recorded as cDNA or gDNA derived from T cells, B-cell-depleted T cells, or PBMCs.

The sample taken for sequencing was peripheral blood. The source is a woman aged 50 to 60 with active or convalescent COVID-19. J is TRBJ2-3 and V is TRBV10-1, with a weak D call TRBD2 (5 bases). The CDR3 reads CASSGAGGGTQYF. CDR3 DNA sequence: TGCGCCAGCAGTGGGGCGGGCGGAGGTACGCAGTATTTT.